This TCR beta chain was identified during a study of radiation and T cells in renal cell carcinoma. Turning to the study itself: Nephrectomy followed 15 Gy stereotactic body radiation by 4 weeks. General study results and limits: From baseline, blood top tumor clonotypes peaked at 2 weeks post-radiation.

Trimming removed 1 base from V and 8 bases from J; junction bases left unmatched: 4. This CDR3 region has 13 residues. Germline CDR1 SGHTA, CDR2 FQGNSA. Using immunoSEQ multiplex PCR, the repertoire was profiled, and TCRdb retains in-frame clones only, with some absent. The sample includes some 150,000 clones, roughly 80% of them seen just once. The sample's time point: baseline pretreatment blood. The treatment denotes: 15 Gy SBRT to primary tumor, nephrectomy 4 weeks later. About this clone: Its cognate antigen is unknown.

Specimen: blood, collected from a patient whose treatment included radiotherapy and nephrectomy. The V gene is TRBV7-2, the J gene TRBJ1-2, with 7 bases aligning to TRBD1. This sequence originates from a woman aged 50 to 60 with renal cell carcinoma. CDR3 residues: CASSLGDSRGYTF. The CDR3 DNA reads as TGTGCCAGCAGCTTAGGGGACAGTCGGGGCTACACCTTC.